Below are 22 T cell receptor beta chains sequenced from a single sample in a study of shared clonotypes between healthy human individuals. Assay used: immunoSEQ multiplex PCR; TCRdb lists only in-frame clones, some missing. Of approximately 1,000,000 clones in the sample, 75% to 85% are singletons; the top ten hold about 0.52%. The sample consisted of memory CD4+ T cells from PBMCs. Specified subset: CD45RA-negative fraction. All receptors come from a man younger than 35 in good health. Some clones in this sample may be carry-over from other donors' samples.

V and J are TRBV6-6 and TRBJ2-7; TRBD1 matches at 10 bases. Germline V gene sequence: CDR1 MNHNY, CDR2 SVGAGI (reference sequence). Trimming took 10 bases from V and 2 from J; bases not matched to a gene: 2. The CDR3 sequence is 12 residues long. The CDR3 sequence is CATGQGAYEQYF. CDR3 coding DNA: TGTGCCACCGGACAGGGGGCCTACGAGCAGTACTTC.

This clone was seen more than once but under ten times. Other DNA sequences within the sample encode an identical CDR3. The J gene is TRBJ1-1, the V gene TRBV11-2; no clear D. CDR3 size: 14 residues. V was cut by 4 bases and J by 1 base, with 10 bases left in between. Germline V gives CDR1 SGHAT, CDR2 FQNNGV. The CDR3 region is CASSSQRGNTEAFF. The DNA of the CDR3 is TGTGCCAGCAGCTCTCAGCGGGGGAACACTGAAGCTTTCTTT.

The gene calls are TRBV6-5 and TRBJ2-1; D gene uncertain. The germline gives CDR1 MNHEY, CDR2 SVGAGI. Trimming cost V 3 bases and J 8 bases, with 11 bases left between them. The CDR3 loop spans 13 amino acids. The CDR3 protein is CASSYGVIHEQFF. CDR3 DNA sequence: TGTGCCAGCAGTTATGGCGTGATCCATGAGCAGTTCTTC.

The chain combines TRBV28 with TRBJ2-3; no clear D gene. Germline V gene sequence: CDR1 MDHEN, CDR2 SYDVKM. V was shortened by 8 bases and J by 5 bases, with 11 bases between the two germline ends. This CDR3 comprises 12 residues. CDR3 protein: CASSSGIDTQYF. The CDR3, as DNA: TGTGCCAGCTCCTCGGGTATAGATACGCAGTATTTT.

The V call is TRBV2, the J call TRBJ2-2; tentative D call: TRBD2 (6 bases). The CDR3 is made up of 16 amino acids. Deletions cut 9 bases from V and 6 bases from J, with 23 bases between. Germline CDR1 reads SNHLY; CDR2 reads FYNNEI. Here the CDR3 DNA reads TGTGCCAGAAAGCAGTCCAGCGGGTCAAATTCCGGGGAGCTGTTTTTT. It encodes CARKQSSGSNSGELFF.

The chain employs TRBV9 and TRBJ2-7; 10 positions agree with TRBD2. Germline V lookup: CDR1 SGDLS, CDR2 YYNGEE. The CDR3 is 15 amino acids. Germline trimming cut 0 bases from V and 2 bases from J; bases unmatched to any gene: 2. CDR3 coding DNA: TGTGCCAGCAGCGTAGGGACTAGCGGTACCTACGAGCAGTACTTC. Its protein is CASSVGTSGTYEQYF.

As DNA, the CDR3 is TGTGCCAGCAGCTTTCTCGGGGGATCCTACAATGAGCAGTTCTTC. It specifies CASSFLGGSYNEQFF. J is TRBJ2-1 and V is TRBV7-2, with D tentatively TRBD2 (6 bases). Germline V CDR1 and CDR2: SGHTA, FQGNSA. V was cut by 3 bases and J by 1 base, with 10 bases left in between. The CDR3 runs 15 residues.

The genes are TRBV11-1 and TRBJ2-7; no reliable D call. The CDR3 has 12 amino acids. The ends were cut back, 5 bases at V and 4 bases at J, with 9 bases in the middle. The germline CDR1 and CDR2 sequences are SGHAT and FQDESV (reference sequence). This CDR3 is CASSPQRYEQYF. In nucleotides, the CDR3 is TGTGCCAGCAGCCCCCAGCGATACGAGCAGTACTTC.

The chain has TRBV6-5 and TRBJ1-2; 7 bases map to TRBD1. This CDR3 contains 16 residues. Germline values: CDR1 MNHEY, CDR2 SVGAGI. Losses at the gene ends were 4 bases for V and 1 base for J; bases not matched to a gene: 9. The CDR3 bases are TGTGCCAGCAGTTCCCGACCGACAGGGAATAACTATGGCTACACCTTC. Its protein is CASSSRPTGNNYGYTF.

Turning to this clone: This CDR3 is also generated by other DNA sequences in the sample. The rearrangement joins TRBV6-1 to TRBJ2-3, with D unresolved. V lost 1 base and J lost 5, with 7 bases in between. The germline gives CDR1 MNHNS, CDR2 SASEGT. This CDR3 is built from 13 residues. The CDR3 sequence: CASSEGVGDTQYF. CDR3 coding DNA: TGTGCCAGCAGTGAAGGAGTGGGAGATACGCAGTATTTT.

The chain combines TRBV29-1 with TRBJ1-4; 7 bases are shared with TRBD1. Germline CDR1 reads SQVTM; CDR2 reads ANQGSEA. J was trimmed by 8 bases and V by 4 bases; bases with no gene match: 1. The length of the CDR3 is 11 residues. CDR3 sequence: CSVGRGEKLFF. CDR3 coding DNA: TGCAGCGTTGGCAGGGGGGAAAAACTGTTTTTT.

The V call is TRBV5-1, the J call TRBJ2-2; 9 nucleotides line up with TRBD1. Trimming took 4 bases from V and 6 from J; bases not matched to a gene: 13. CDR3 length equals 17 residues. CDR1 is SGHRS, CDR2 YFSETQ, per germline. The CDR3 region is CASSPTPPGQGSGELFF. The CDR3 DNA reads as TGCGCCAGCAGCCCCACCCCCCCGGGACAGGGCTCCGGGGAGCTGTTTTTT.

This chain connects TRBV18 to TRBJ1-1; the D is unclear. V was pared by 4 bases and J by 0 bases, with 15 bases between. The CDR3 runs to 16 residues. Germline CDR1 KGHSH, CDR2 LQKENI. CDR3 residues: CASSLQPLPLNTEAFF. The CDR3 DNA reads as TGTGCCAGCTCACTTCAGCCCCTGCCCCTGAACACTGAAGCTTTCTTT.

This clone was observed a handful of times. The CDR3 here is CASSFPTGDGYTF. CDR3 nucleotide sequence: TGCGCCAGCAGCTTCCCGACAGGCGATGGCTACACCTTC. The V and J genes are TRBV5-1 and TRBJ1-2; the D gene is possibly TRBD1 (6 bases). The CDR3 totals 13 residues. The V and J ends lost 2 bases and 6 bases respectively, with 11 bases between them. Germline V lookup: CDR1 SGHRS, CDR2 YFSETQ.

The gene calls are TRBV27 and TRBJ2-5; possible D gene TRBD2, 7 bases. V was shortened by 1 base and J by 2 bases, with 14 bases between the two germline ends. The V gene's germline CDR1 is MNHEY and CDR2 SMNVEV (reference sequence). This CDR3 is 16 amino acids long. The CDR3 sequence: CASSLWGGGRQETQYF. The DNA for the CDR3 is TGTGCCAGCAGTTTATGGGGAGGGGGGCGGCAAGAGACCCAGTACTTC.

The rearrangement uses TRBV5-1 and TRBJ1-4; D unresolved. The germline gives CDR1 SGHRS, CDR2 YFSETQ. CDR3 length: 12 amino acids. The V end lost 7 bases, the J end lost 7 bases, and 11 bases lay between the germline ends. CDR3 coding DNA: TGCGCCAGCTCCCAGGACCTTGAAAAACTGTTTTTT. It codes for CASSQDLEKLFF.

The DNA for the CDR3 is TGTGCCAGCAGTTCGGACAAGTCCTACGAGCAGTACTTC. Encoded protein: CASSSDKSYEQYF. V is TRBV27 and J is TRBJ2-7; D perhaps matches TRBD1 (5 bases). The CDR3 has 13 amino acids. Germline V gene sequence: CDR1 MNHEY, CDR2 SMNVEV (reference sequence). Between the trimmed V and J ends, which lost 4 bases and 1 base, there was a span of 8 bases.

The chain recombines TRBV28 with TRBJ2-7; tentative D call: TRBD1 (6 bases). V lost 5 bases and J lost 5, with 16 bases in between. Germline V lookup: CDR1 MDHEN, CDR2 SYDVKM. The CDR3 is made up of 14 amino acids. The CDR3 region has the DNA TGTGCCAGCAGTCCCCTAGGGGGTCGCGACGAGCAGTACTTC. Amino acid sequence: CASSPLGGRDEQYF.

This clone is a singleton in its sample. The chain joins TRBV18 to TRBJ2-5; D possibly corresponds to TRBD1 (6 bases). V gave up 3 bases and J gave up 1 base, with 12 bases separating them. CDR3 length: 15 residues. Germline CDR1 and CDR2: KGHSH and LQKENI. CDR3 sequence reads: CASSPRTAPQETQYF. The DNA for the CDR3 is TGTGCCAGCTCACCCCGGACAGCTCCCCAAGAGACCCAGTACTTC.

J is TRBJ2-3 and V is TRBV5-4; tentatively, D is TRBD1 or TRBD2 (5 bases each). The V end was cut by 5 bases, the J end by 2 bases, with 18 bases between. The germline CDR1 and CDR2 sequences are SGHNT and YYREEE (reference sequence). This CDR3 region has 16 residues. The CDR3 DNA reads TGTGCCAGCAGGGCTACCGGGACGGAGGTCACAGATACGCAGTATTTT. Translated, it gives CASRATGTEVTDTQYF.

The chain couples TRBV7-9 to TRBJ2-1; D possibly uses TRBD1 or TRBD2 (5 bases each). The germline CDR1 and CDR2 sequences are SEHNR and FQNEAQ (reference sequence). With 4 bases removed from V and 8 bases from J, the gap between germline ends came to 15 bases. The CDR3 covers 14 residues. CDR3 amino acids: CASSWGSPGDEQFF. Written as DNA, the CDR3 is TGTGCCAGCAGCTGGGGGAGCCCTGGGGATGAGCAGTTCTTC.

A word on this clone: In the same sample, other DNA sequences code for this CDR3. The chain carries TRBV6-1 and TRBJ2-5; tentative D call: TRBD2 (6 bases). The length of the CDR3 is 14 residues. The germline CDR1 and CDR2 sequences are MNHNS and SASEGT. V lost 2 bases and J 5 bases, leaving 12 bases between the germline ends. CDR3 sequence (DNA): TGTGCCAGCAGTGAACGGGGGAGAGGGGAGACCCAGTACTTC. Translated: CASSERGRGETQYF.